A selection of T cell receptor beta chains follows, all from one sample in a study of cytomegalovirus exposure and HLA in healthy donors. Sequencing was performed with immunoSEQ multiplex PCR; in TCRdb, only in-frame clones are kept and a portion is missing. The data hold 84,000 or so clones, with under 80% observed a single time. Specimen: PBMCs. Receptors originate from a boy aged 5-17 years in good health and CMV-seronegative. CDR3s include the opening cysteine and the closing phenylalanine or tryptophan. The D gene is left open where the match is weak. Size tells how often a clone was seen (once, few, many) or the class of an expanded clone, and some rows leave it out.

TRBJ1-1 NA TRBV25-1 NA CASSRGGGTEAFF TGTGCCAGCAGCCGAGGGGGGGGCACTGAAGCTTTCTTT
TRBJ1-2 NA TRBV19 NA CASSTGDFYGYTF TGTGCCAGTAGTACCGGGGACTTTTATGGCTACACCTTC
TRBJ1-5 NA TRBV30 TRBD1 CAWGTGYQPQHF TGTGCCTGGGGGACAGGGTATCAGCCCCAGCATTTT
TRBJ2-1 few TRBV2 NA CASSEAPRVNEQFF TGTGCCAGCAGTGAAGCCCCTCGTGTGAATGAGCAGTTCTTC
TRBJ2-7 few TRBV7-9 NA CASSLAGETYEQYF TGTGCCAGCAGCTTAGCAGGGGAAACCTACGAGCAGTACTTC
TRBJ2-1 NA TRBV5-4 NA CASSPVPGNEQFF TGTGCCAGCAGTCCCGTCCCAGGCAATGAGCAGTTCTTC
TRBJ2-5 NA TRBV15 NA CATSRGGDGPETQYF TGTGCCACCAGCAGAGGGGGGGACGGTCCGGAGACCCAGTACTTC
TRBJ2-7 NA TRBV5-1 TRBD2 CASSSGREASYEQYF TGCGCCAGCAGCTCGGGGCGGGAGGCCTCCTACGAGCAGTACTTC
TRBJ1-1 NA TRBV18 NA CASSPLALGMNTEAFF TGTGCCAGCTCGCCTCTAGCGTTAGGGATGAACACTGAAGCTTTCTTT
TRBJ1-2 NA TRBV7-2 TRBD1 CASSSDRGLHGYTF TGTGCCAGCAGCTCCGACAGGGGATTACATGGCTACACCTTC
TRBJ1-2 once TRBV30 TRBD1 CAWSARQGYEGYTF TGTGCCTGGAGCGCTAGACAGGGGTATGAGGGCTACACCTTC
TRBJ2-7 NA TRBV6-5 NA CASSYSRQAHEQYF TGTGCCAGCAGTTACTCACGACAGGCCCACGAGCAGTACTTC
TRBJ2-1 NA TRBV6-5 TRBD2 CASSPTGLAFNEQFF TGTGCCAGCAGTCCAACGGGACTAGCTTTCAATGAGCAGTTCTTC
TRBJ2-7 NA TRBV28 TRBD2 CAIQRAGVPGEQYF TGTGCCATACAGAGGGCGGGAGTACCGGGCGAGCAGTACTTC
TRBJ1-2 few TRBV5-1 TRBD1 CASSLAQGAYGYTF TGCGCCAGCAGCTTGGCCCAGGGGGCCTATGGCTACACCTTC
TRBJ2-7 few TRBV7-9 NA CASSSPDSRYEQYF TGTGCCAGCAGCTCCCCGGACAGCCGATACGAGCAGTACTTC
TRBJ1-1 NA TRBV18 TRBD1 CASSPARGQVAFF TGTGCCAGCTCACCAGCCAGGGGGCAAGTAGCTTTCTTT
TRBJ1-4 NA TRBV28 TRBD1 CASNIPGGSTNEKLFF TGTGCCAGCAATATCCCAGGGGGAAGTACTAATGAAAAACTGTTTTTT
TRBJ2-7 NA TRBV29-1 NA CSVETRSYEQYF TGCAGCGTTGAAACCAGGTCCTACGAGCAGTACTTC
TRBJ2-3 NA TRBV7-9 TRBD2 CASSLGTSGSVDTQYF TGTGCCAGCAGCCTAGGGACTAGCGGGAGTGTAGATACGCAGTATTTT
TRBJ1-1 NA TRBV27 NA CATIDRNTEAFF TGTGCCACCATTGACAGGAACACTGAAGCTTTCTTT
TRBJ1-1 NA TRBV4-1 NA CASSQLGQTEAFF TGCGCCAGCAGCCAACTCGGACAGACTGAAGCTTTCTTT
TRBJ2-3 NA TRBV5-1 TRBD1 CASGGTGGPDTQYF TGCGCCAGCGGAGGGACAGGGGGCCCAGATACGCAGTATTTT
TRBJ2-7 NA TRBV14 NA CASSHAEAGENEQYF TGTGCCAGCAGCCATGCGGAGGCTGGTGAGAACGAGCAGTACTTC
TRBJ1-1 once TRBV25-1 TRBD1 CASSEWDSSLNTEAFF TGTGCCAGCAGTGAATGGGACAGCAGCTTGAACACTGAAGCTTTCTTT
TRBJ2-3 few TRBV7-9 NA CASSPRYDTQYF TGTGCCAGCAGCCCACGGTACGATACGCAGTATTTT
TRBJ2-3 few TRBV7-9 NA CASSLQGTDTQYF TGTGCCAGCAGCTTACAGGGCACAGATACGCAGTATTTT
TRBJ2-1 NA TRBV11-2 NA CASRVTTPGEDNEQFF TGTGCCAGCCGGGTCACTACCCCGGGTGAGGACAATGAGCAGTTCTTC
TRBJ1-1 NA TRBV7-9 NA CASSPRVRETFF TGTGCCAGCAGCCCTCGGGTCCGGGAAACTTTCTTT
TRBJ2-5 NA TRBV6-7 NA CASPPDRQETQYF TGTGCCAGCCCCCCTGACAGACAAGAGACCCAGTACTTC
TRBJ1-2 NA TRBV7-6 TRBD1 CASSFSAGTGSGYTF TGTGCCAGCAGCTTTTCAGCCGGGACAGGGTCTGGCTACACCTTC
TRBJ2-3 NA TRBV5-1 TRBD1 CASSWTGSDTQYF TGCGCCAGCAGCTGGACAGGGTCAGATACGCAGTATTTT
TRBJ1-3 NA TRBV29-1 NA CSDRGRNSGNIIYF TGCAGCGATAGGGGCAGGAACTCTGGAAACATCATATATTTT
TRBJ1-1 NA TRBV15 NA CATSMGQTRGTEAFF TGTGCCACCAGCATGGGGCAGACAAGGGGCACTGAAGCTTTCTTT
TRBJ1-1 NA TRBV5-4 TRBD1 CASSYHGTGNTEAFF TGTGCCAGCAGCTACCATGGGACAGGGAACACTGAAGCTTTCTTT
TRBJ2-1 NA TRBV4-1 TRBD1 CASSPTGTGAYNEQFF TGCGCCAGCAGCCCCACCGGGACAGGGGCCTACAATGAGCAGTTCTTC
TRBJ1-2 NA TRBV5-1 NA CASSLATPVYGYTF TGCGCCAGCAGCTTGGCGACTCCAGTCTATGGCTACACCTTC
TRBJ1-5 NA TRBV29-1 NA CSVTFRGLDQPQHF TGCAGCGTTACTTTCAGGGGACTAGATCAGCCCCAGCATTTT
TRBJ2-1 few TRBV6-5 NA CASDGGSQNNEQFF TGTGCCAGCGATGGAGGGTCACAGAACAATGAGCAGTTCTTC
TRBJ2-1 NA TRBV19 NA CASSISGEVNEQFF TGTGCCAGTAGTATCTCGGGGGAAGTCAATGAGCAGTTCTTC
TRBJ1-2 NA TRBV13 NA CARGDRHGYTF TGTGCCAGAGGAGATAGACATGGCTACACCTTC
TRBJ1-2 NA TRBV18 TRBD1 CASSFGQGSFYGYTF TGTGCCAGCTCATTTGGACAGGGGTCCTTCTATGGCTACACCTTC
TRBJ2-1 NA TRBV4-2 TRBD2 CASSRGLAAYNEQFF TGTGCCAGCAGCCGGGGACTAGCGGCCTACAATGAGCAGTTCTTC
TRBJ2-7 NA TRBV14 NA CASSQGGAGYYEQYF TGTGCCAGCAGCCAAGGCGGGGCAGGCTACTACGAGCAGTACTTC
TRBJ2-5 NA TRBV18 TRBD2 CASSSGLAGGETQYF TGTGCCAGCTCATCGGGACTAGCGGGAGGAGAGACCCAGTACTTC
TRBJ2-1 few TRBV11-2 NA CASSLEVSTFPPSSYNEQFF TGTGCCAGCAGCTTAGAGGTCTCTACTTTTCCTCCTAGCTCCTACAATGAGCAGTTCTTC
TRBJ2-1 NA TRBV11-1 TRBD2 CASSETSGIYNEQFF TGTGCCAGCAGCGAGACTAGCGGGATTTACAATGAGCAGTTCTTC
TRBJ1-1 NA TRBV5-1 TRBD1 CASSPREGAGTEAFF TGCGCCAGCAGCCCCCGTGAGGGGGCGGGCACTGAAGCTTTCTTT
TRBJ1-1 NA TRBV19 TRBD1 CASSTGQGDQAFF TGTGCCAGTAGTACGGGACAGGGGGACCAAGCTTTCTTT
TRBJ2-7 NA TRBV29-1 NA CSVEGASYEQYF TGCAGCGTGGAAGGCGCGTCCTACGAGCAGTACTTC